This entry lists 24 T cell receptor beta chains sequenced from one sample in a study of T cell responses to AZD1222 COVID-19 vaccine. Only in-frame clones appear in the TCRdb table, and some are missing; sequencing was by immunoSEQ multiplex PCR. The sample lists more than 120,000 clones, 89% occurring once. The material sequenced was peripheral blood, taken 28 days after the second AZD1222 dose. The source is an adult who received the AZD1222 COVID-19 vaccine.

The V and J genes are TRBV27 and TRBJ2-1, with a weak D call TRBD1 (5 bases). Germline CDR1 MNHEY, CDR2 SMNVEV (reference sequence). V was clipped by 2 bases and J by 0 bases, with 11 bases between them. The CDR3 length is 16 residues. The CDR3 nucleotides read TGTGCCAGCAGTTTAAGCTTAGGGGACTCCTACAATGAGCAGTTCTTC. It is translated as CASSLSLGDSYNEQFF.

As DNA, the CDR3 is TGTGCCAGCAGTTTTCAGGGGCGAGGCGAGCAGTACTTC. It translates to CASSFQGRGEQYF. The chain carries TRBV12-3 or TRBV12-4 and TRBJ2-7; the D gene is possibly TRBD1 (6 bases). The V end was cut by 3 bases, the J end by 6 bases, with 12 bases between. The CDR3 covers 13 residues.

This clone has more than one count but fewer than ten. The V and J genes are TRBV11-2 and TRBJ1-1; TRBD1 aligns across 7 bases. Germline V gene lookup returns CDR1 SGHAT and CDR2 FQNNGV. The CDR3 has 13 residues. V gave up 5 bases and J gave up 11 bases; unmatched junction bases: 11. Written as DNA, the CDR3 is TGTGCCAGCAGCCCTCGACAGGGAGAGGGGGCTTTCTTT. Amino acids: CASSPRQGEGAFF.

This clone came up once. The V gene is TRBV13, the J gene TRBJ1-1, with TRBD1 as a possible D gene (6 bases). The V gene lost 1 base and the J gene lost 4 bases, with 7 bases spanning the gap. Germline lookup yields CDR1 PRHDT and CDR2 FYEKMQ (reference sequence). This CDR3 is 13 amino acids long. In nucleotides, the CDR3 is TGTGCCAGCAGCTTAGACAGGGCCACTGAAGCTTTCTTT. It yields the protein CASSLDRATEAFF.

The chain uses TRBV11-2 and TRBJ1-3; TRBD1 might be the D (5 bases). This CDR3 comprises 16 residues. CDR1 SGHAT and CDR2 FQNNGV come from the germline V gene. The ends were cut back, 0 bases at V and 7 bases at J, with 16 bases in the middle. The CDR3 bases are TGTGCCAGCAGCTTAGATGGTTGGGGCACGGGGAACACCATATATTTT. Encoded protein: CASSLDGWGTGNTIYF.

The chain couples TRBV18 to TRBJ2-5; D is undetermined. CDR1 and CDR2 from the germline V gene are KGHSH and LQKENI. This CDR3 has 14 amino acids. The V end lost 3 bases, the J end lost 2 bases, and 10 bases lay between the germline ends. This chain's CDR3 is CASSPAWGQETQYF. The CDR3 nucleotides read TGTGCCAGCTCACCGGCGTGGGGACAAGAGACCCAGTACTTC. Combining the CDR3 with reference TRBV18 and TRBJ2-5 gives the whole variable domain NAGVMQNPRHLVRRRGQEARLRCSPMKGHSHVYWYRQLPEEGLKFMVYLQKENIIDESGMPKERFSAEFPKEGPSILRIQQVVRGDSAAYFCASSPAWGQETQYFGPGTRLLVL.

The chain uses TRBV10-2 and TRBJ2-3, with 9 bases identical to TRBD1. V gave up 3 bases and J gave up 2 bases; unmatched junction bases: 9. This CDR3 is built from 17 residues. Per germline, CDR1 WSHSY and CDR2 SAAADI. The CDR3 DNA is TGCGCCAGCAGTGACCCCTGGGACAGGGAAATCACAGATACGCAGTATTTT. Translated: CASSDPWDREITDTQYF.

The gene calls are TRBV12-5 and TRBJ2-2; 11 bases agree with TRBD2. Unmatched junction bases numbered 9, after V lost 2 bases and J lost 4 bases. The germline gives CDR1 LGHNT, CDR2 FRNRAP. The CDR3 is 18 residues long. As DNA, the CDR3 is TGTGCTAGTGGTTTGCTAACGGGACTAGCGGAATTCACCGGGGAGCTGTTTTTT. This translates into CASGLLTGLAEFTGELFF.

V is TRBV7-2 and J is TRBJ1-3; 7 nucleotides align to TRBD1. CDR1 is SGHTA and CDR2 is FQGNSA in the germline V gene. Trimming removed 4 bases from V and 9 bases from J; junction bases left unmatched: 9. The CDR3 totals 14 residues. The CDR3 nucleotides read TGTGCCAGCAGCTCTCGAGACCAGGGGGTCACCATATATTTT. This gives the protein CASSSRDQGVTIYF.

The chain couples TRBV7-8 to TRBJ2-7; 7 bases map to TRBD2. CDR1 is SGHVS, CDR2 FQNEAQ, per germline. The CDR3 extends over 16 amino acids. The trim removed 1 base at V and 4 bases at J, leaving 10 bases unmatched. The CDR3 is CASSLEPGGNLYEQYF. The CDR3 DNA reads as TGTGCCAGCAGCTTAGAGCCCGGGGGGAATCTATACGAGCAGTACTTC.

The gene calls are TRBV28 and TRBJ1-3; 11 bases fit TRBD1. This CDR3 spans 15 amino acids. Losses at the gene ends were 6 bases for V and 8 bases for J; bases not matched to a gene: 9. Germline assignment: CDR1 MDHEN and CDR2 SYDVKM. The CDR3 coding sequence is TGTGCCAGCAGCTCGGGGACAGGGGGGGGAGACACCATATATTTT. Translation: CASSSGTGGGDTIYF.

The CDR3 bases are TGTGCCAGCACCCCGGGGGAGGGGGCTAATGAAAAACTGTTTTTT. It codes for CASTPGEGANEKLFF. This chain uses TRBV2 with TRBJ1-4, with a possible D match to TRBD1 (6 bases). The length of the CDR3 is 15 residues. V was clipped by 7 bases and J by 3 bases, with 15 bases between them. CDR1 is SNHLY and CDR2 is FYNNEI in the germline V gene.

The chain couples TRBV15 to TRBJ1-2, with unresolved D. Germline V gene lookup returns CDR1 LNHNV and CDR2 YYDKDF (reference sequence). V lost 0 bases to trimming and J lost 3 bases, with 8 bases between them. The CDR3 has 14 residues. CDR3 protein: CATSREVADYGYTF. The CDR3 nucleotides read TGTGCCACCAGCAGAGAGGTAGCGGACTATGGCTACACCTTC. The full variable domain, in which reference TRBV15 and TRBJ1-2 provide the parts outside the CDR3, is DAMVIQNPRYQVTQFGKPVTLSCSQTLNHNVMYWYQQKSSQAPKLLFHYYDKDFNNEADTPDNFQSRRPNTSFCFLDIRSPGLGDTAMYLCATSREVADYGYTFGSGTRLTVV.

Here the CDR3 reads CAWSVSVNEQFF. CDR3 nucleotide sequence: TGTGCCTGGAGTGTTTCTGTGAATGAGCAGTTCTTC. The chain uses TRBV30 and TRBJ2-1; D is uncertain. Trimming left V 0 bases short and J 7 bases short, with 7 bases between. The CDR3 length is 12 residues. In germline, CDR1 is GTSNPN, CDR2 SVGIG (reference sequence).

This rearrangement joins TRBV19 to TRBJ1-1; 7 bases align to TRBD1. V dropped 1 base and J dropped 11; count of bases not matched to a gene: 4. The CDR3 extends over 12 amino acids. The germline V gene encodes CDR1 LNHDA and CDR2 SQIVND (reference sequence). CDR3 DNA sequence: TGTGCCAGTAGTATAGGCGACAGGGAGGCTTTCTTT. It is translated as CASSIGDREAFF. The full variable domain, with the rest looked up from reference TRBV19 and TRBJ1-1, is DGGITQSPKYLFRKEGQNVTLSCEQNLNHDAMYWYRQDPGQGLRLIYYSQIVNDFQKGDIAEGYSVSREKKESFPLTVTSAQKNPTAFYLCASSIGDREAFFGQGTRLTVV.

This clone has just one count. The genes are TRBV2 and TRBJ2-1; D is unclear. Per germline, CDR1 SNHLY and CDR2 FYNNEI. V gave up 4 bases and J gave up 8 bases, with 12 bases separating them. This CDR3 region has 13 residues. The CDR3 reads CASSVGWSDEQFF. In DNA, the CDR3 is TGTGCCAGCAGTGTCGGATGGTCGGATGAGCAGTTCTTC.

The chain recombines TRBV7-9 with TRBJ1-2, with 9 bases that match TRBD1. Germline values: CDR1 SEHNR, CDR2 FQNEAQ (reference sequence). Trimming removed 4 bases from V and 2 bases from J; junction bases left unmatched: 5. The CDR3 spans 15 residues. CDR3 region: CASSSRTGDNYGYTF. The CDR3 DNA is TGTGCCAGCAGCTCGAGGACAGGGGACAACTATGGCTACACCTTC. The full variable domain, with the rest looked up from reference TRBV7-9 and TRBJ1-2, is DTGVSQNPRHKITKRGQNVTFRCDPISEHNRLYWYRQTLGQGPEFLTYFQNEAQLEKSRLLSDRFSAERPKGSFSTLEIQRTEQGDSAMYLCASSSRTGDNYGYTFGSGTRLTVV.

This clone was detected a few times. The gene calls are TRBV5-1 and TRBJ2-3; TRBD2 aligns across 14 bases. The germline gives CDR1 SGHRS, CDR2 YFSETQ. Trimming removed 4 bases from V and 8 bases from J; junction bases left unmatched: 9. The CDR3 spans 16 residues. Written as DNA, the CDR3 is TGCGCCAGCAGCCCTGGGACTAGCGGGAGCGGAGGTACGCAGTATTTT. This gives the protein CASSPGTSGSGGTQYF.

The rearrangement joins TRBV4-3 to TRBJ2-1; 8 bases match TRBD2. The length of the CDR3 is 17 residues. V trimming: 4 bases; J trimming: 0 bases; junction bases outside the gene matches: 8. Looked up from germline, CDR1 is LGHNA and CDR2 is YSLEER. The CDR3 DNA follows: TGCGCCAGCAGCCTTTCTCGGGGGGGGAGCTCCTACAATGAGCAGTTCTTC. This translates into CASSLSRGGSSYNEQFF.

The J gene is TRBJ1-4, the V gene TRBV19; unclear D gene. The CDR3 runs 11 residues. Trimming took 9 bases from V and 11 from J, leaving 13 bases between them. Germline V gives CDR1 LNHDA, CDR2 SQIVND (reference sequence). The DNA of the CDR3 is TGTGCCAGCGGACGGCCGCCGAAACTGTTTTTT. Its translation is CASGRPPKLFF.

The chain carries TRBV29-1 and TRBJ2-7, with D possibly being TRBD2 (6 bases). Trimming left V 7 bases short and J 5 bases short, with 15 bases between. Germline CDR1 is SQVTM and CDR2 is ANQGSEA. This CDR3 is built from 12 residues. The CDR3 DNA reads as TGCAGCGCTCTCCGGGACTCTAACGAGCAGTACTTC. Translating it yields CSALRDSNEQYF.

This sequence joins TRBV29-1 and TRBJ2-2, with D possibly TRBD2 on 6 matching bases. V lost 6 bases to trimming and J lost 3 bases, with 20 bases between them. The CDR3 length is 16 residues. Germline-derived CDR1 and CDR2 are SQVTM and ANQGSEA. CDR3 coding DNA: TGCAGCGTCGGGGTAGGCGGGATGACCGACACCGGGGAGCTGTTTTTT. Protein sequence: CSVGVGGMTDTGELFF.

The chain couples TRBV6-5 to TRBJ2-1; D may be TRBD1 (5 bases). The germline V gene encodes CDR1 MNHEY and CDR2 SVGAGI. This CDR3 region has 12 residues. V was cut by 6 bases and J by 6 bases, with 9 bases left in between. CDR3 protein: CASSPDSNEQFF. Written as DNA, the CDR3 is TGTGCCAGCAGCCCCGACAGCAATGAGCAGTTCTTC.

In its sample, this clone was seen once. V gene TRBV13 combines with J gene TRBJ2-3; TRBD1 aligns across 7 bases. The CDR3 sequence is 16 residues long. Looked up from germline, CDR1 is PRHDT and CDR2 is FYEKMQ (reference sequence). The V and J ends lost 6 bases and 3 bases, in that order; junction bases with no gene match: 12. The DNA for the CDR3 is TGTGCCAGCAGTGGGGAGACAGGGCGTCTGACAGATACGCAGTATTTT. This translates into CASSGETGRLTDTQYF.